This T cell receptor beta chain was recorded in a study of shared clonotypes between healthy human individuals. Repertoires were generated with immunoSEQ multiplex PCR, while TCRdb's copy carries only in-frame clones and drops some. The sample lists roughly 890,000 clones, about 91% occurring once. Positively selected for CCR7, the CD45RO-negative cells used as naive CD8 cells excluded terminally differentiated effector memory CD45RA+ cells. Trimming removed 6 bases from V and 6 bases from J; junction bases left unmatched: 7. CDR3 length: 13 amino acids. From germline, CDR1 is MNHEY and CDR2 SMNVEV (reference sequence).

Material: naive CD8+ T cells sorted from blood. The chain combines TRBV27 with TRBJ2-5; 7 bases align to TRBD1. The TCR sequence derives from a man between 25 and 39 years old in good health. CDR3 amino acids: CASSRTGEQTQYF. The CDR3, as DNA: TGTGCCAGCAGCCGTACAGGGGAGCAGACCCAGTACTTC.